This T cell receptor (beta chain) is from a study of radiation and T cells in renal cell carcinoma (dated by TCRdb to 2018 to 2020). As for the study more broadly: Samples came from a clinical trial, in which primary renal cell carcinomas received 15 Gy stereotactic body radiation therapy followed by nephrectomy 4 weeks later. In total, some 50 samples underwent TCR beta sequencing: roughly 25 tumors plus 27 peripheral blood samples. In the 55 or so samples combined, some 4,000,000 unique CDR3 nucleotide sequences were found, encoding about 2.7 million unique CDR3 amino acid sequences.

TCR beta libraries were generated from genomic DNA with the immunoSEQ kit, following the manufacturer's recommendations. To prepare the libraries, a first multiplex PCR with proprietary primers was run, followed by a second PCR that added unique barcodes, and a bead cleanup was done after each round. Each sample batch included a kit-provided positive control reaction and a negative control reaction. The final libraries were assessed on an Agilent 4200 TapeStation D1000 ScreenTape, pooled by volume, and quantified by qPCR. An Illumina NextSeq500 fitted with a MidOutput 150-cycle cartridge performed the sequencing, running 156 Read1 cycles and 15 Index1 cycles with the kit's custom primers. The pooled library was loaded at approximately 1 pM, and approximately 18% PhiX control was spiked in. Processing in the source paper ran as follows. Vendor-processed data were analyzed in R, with a clonotype defined as all T cells sharing the same CDR3 nucleotide sequence. In the clone abundance analyses, frequencies were normalized to the 10,000 most abundant clones in each sample. Public T cell clones, averaging fewer than five per sample, were removed before analysis. Tumor-enriched clonotypes and baseline blood-enriched clonotypes were defined as those with an abundance difference of at least 32-fold between compartments. Clonotypes expanded or contracted between blood time points were identified with a beta-binomial differential abundance model. The Baroni-Urbani and Buser coefficient was used to measure tumor-blood repertoire similarity, and groups were compared with two-tailed Wilcoxon tests in R. Entries here come from immuneACCESS through TCRdb and include only in-frame sequences with V and J called. Some clones fail to appear in such tables; in the studies checked, an unresolved V gene covers under half of the shortfall, and the cause of the remainder is unknown. From that table come the V and J calls and clone size; the DNA was used to work out D and trimming. The sample contains roughly 100,000 clones, roughly 90% of them found a single time. Approximately 7.9% of the sample belongs to the ten largest clones.

This specimen's time point label, per the study, means: baseline pretreatment blood. The treatment or condition label on this specimen signifies: 15 Gy SBRT to primary tumor, nephrectomy 4 weeks later. To follow tumor-enriched clonotypes, serial peripheral blood was collected from radiation-treated patients at baseline and at 2 weeks and 4 weeks after SBRT. Every patient's renal cell carcinoma showed clear cell pathology. Genomic DNA for TCR sequencing was prepared using the QIAamp DNA Blood Mini Kit (Qiagen). Only samples passing all quality control checks were included in the analyses. Beyond this particular receptor, the publication reports: Dynamics of the blood repertoire were not tracked past 4 weeks after treatment. The single-armed trial design could not address effects of radiation dose or scheduling on the TCR repertoire. No pretreatment tumor biopsies were available, so the baseline intratumoral presence of clonotypes could not be determined. An increase in top tumor clonotypes in blood was observed from baseline to 2 weeks post-radiation, followed by contraction by 4 weeks, which was taken to suggest transient expansion of tumor-resident clones.

Based on the germline V gene, the CDR1 and CDR2 sequences are KGHSH and LQKENI. V sheds 3 bases and J sheds 2 bases, leaving 14 bases between their ends. From the cysteine up to the phenylalanine, the CDR3 has a length of 17 residues. Only the CDR3 region is kept as DNA, spanning 51 bases read in frame from base 1. About this clone itself: Its antigen is unknown. It has no much larger one-base neighbor in the sample; base qualities were not kept.

The chain was built from TRBV18 and TRBJ2-6, with the D gene not confidently named. The TCR originated in a man aged 45-65 years with renal cell carcinoma. The source material was blood, sampled from a patient whose treatment included radiotherapy and nephrectomy. The CDR3 protein is CASSPALARPGANVLTF. The DNA sequence is TGTGCCAGCTCACCCGCGCTCGCGAGACCTGGGGCCAACGTCCTGACTTTC.